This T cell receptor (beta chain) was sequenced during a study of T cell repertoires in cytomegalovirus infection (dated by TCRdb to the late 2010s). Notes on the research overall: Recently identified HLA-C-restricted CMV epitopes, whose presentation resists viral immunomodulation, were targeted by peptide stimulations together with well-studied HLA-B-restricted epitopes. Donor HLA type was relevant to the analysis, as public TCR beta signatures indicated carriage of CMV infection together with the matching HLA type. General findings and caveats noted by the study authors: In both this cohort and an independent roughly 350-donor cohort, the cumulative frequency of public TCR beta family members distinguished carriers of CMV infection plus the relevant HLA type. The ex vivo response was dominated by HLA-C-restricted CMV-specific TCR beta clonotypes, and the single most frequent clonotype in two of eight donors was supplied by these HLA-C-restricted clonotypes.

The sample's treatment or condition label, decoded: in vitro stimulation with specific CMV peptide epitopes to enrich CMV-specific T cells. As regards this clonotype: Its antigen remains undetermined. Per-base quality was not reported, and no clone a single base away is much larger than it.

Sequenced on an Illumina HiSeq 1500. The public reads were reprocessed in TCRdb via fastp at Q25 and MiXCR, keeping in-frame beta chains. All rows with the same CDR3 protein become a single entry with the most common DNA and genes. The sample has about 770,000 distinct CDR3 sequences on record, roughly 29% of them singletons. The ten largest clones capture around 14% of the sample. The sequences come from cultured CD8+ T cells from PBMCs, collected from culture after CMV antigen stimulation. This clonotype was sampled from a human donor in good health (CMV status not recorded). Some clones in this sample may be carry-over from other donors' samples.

In nucleotide form, the sequence is TGTGCCAGCAGTTACTTAGTACCGGGGCCGACAAACACCGGGGAGCTGTTTTTT. It codes for CASSYLVPGPTNTGELFF. This sequence uses TRBV6-5 and TRBJ2-2; the D assignment is uncertain and may be TRBD1 or TRBD2, with 5 bases supporting each. Trimming takes 1 base from V and 2 bases from J, and the germline ends sit 17 bases apart. CDR1 is given as MNHEY and CDR2 as SVGAGI, both from the germline V gene. From the cysteine up to the phenylalanine, the CDR3 has a length of 18 residues. The sequence is cut down to CDR3 DNA, 54 bases in frame from base 1.